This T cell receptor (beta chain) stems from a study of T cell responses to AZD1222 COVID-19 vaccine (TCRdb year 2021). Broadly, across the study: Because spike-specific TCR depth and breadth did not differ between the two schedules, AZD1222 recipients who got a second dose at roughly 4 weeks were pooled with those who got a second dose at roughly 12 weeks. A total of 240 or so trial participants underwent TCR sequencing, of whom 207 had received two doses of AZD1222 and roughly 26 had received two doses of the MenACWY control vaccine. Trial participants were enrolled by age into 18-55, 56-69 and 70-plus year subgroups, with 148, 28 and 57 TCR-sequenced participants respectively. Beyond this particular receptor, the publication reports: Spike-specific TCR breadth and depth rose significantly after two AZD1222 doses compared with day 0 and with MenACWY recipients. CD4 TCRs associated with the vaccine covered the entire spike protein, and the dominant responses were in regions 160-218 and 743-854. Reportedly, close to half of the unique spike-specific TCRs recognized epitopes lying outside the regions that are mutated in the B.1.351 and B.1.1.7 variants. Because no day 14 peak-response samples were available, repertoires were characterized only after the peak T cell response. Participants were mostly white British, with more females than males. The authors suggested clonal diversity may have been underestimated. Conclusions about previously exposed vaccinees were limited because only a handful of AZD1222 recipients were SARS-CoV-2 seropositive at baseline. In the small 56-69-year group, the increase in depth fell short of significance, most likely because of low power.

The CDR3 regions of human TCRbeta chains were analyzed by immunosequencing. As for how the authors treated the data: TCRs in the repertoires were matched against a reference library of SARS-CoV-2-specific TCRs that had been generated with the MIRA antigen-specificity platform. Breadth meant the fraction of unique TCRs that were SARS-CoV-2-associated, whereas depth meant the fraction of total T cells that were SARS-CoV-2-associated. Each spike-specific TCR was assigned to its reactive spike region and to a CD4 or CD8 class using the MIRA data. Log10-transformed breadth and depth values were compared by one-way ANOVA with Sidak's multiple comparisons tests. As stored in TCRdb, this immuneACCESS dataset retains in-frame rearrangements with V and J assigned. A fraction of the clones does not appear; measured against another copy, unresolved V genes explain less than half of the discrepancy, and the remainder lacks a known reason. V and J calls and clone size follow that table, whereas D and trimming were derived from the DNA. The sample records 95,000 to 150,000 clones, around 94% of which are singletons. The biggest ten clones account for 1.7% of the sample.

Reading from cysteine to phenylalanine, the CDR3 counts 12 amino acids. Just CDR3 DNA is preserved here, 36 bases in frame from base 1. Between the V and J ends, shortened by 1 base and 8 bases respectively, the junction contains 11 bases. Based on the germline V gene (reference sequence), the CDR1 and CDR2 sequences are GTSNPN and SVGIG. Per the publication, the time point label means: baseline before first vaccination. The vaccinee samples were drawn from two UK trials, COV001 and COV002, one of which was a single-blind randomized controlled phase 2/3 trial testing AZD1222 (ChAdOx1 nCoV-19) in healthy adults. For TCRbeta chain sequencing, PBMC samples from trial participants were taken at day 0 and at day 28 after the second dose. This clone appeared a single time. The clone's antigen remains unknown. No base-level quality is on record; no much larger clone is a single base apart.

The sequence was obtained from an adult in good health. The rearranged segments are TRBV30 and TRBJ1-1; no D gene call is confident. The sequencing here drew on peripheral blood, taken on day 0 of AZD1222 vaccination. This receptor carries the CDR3 CAWSAGPGEAFF. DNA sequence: TGTGCCTGGAGTGCCGGGCCAGGCGAAGCTTTCTTT.